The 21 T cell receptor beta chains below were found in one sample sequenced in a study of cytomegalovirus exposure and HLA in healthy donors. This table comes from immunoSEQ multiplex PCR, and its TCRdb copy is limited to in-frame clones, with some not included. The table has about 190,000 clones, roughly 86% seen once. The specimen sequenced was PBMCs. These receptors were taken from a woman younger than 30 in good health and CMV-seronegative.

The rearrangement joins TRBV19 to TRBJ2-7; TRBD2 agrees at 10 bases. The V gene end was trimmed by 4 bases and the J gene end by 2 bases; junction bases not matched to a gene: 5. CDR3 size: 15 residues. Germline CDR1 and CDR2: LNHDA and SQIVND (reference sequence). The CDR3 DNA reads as TGTGCCAGTAGTACCCTAGCGGGGGCCCCCTACGAGCAGTACTTC. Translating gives CASSTLAGAPYEQYF.

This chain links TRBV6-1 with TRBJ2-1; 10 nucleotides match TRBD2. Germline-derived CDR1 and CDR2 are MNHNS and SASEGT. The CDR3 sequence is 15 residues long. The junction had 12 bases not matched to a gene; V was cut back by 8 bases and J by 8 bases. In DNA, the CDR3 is TGTGCCAGCTGGTCTAGCGGGAGCCTTATAGATGAGCAGTTCTTC. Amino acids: CASWSSGSLIDEQFF.

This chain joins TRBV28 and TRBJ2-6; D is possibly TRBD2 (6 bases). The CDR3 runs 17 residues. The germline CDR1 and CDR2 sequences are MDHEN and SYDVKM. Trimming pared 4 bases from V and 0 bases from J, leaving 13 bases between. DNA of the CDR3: TGTGCCAGCAGTTCGACGGAGGGAGGCTCTGGGGCCAACGTCCTGACTTTC. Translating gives CASSSTEGGSGANVLTF.

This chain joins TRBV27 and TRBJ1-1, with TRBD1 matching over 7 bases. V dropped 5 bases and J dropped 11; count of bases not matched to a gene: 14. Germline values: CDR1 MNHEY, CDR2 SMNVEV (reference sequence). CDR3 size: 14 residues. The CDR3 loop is CASSPYSGQVFAFF. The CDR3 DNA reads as TGTGCCAGCAGTCCATATTCTGGACAGGTTTTTGCTTTCTTT.

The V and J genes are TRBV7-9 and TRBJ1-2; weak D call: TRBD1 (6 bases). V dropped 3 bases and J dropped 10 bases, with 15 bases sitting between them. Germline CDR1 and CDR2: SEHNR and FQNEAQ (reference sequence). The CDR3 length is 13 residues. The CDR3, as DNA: TGTGCCAGCAGCTTCATATCGGGACAACCCTACACCTTC. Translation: CASSFISGQPYTF.

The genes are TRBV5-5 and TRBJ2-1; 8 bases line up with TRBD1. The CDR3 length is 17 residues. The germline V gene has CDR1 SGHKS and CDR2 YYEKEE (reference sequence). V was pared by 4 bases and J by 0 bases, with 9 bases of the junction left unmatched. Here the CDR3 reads CASSPTWTGSSYNEQFF. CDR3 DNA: TGTGCCAGCAGCCCCACCTGGACAGGGAGCTCCTACAATGAGCAGTTCTTC. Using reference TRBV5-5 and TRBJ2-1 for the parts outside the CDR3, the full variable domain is DAGVTQSPTHLIKTRGQQVTLRCSPISGHKSVSWYQQVLGQGPQFIFQYYEKEERGRGNFPDRFSARQFPNYSSELNVNALLLGDSALYLCASSPTWTGSSYNEQFFGPGTRLTVL.

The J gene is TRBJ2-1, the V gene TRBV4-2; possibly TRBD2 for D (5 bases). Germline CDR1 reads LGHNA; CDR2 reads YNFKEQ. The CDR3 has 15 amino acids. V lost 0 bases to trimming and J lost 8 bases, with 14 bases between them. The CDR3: CASSQDIGLLDEQFF. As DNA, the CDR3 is TGTGCCAGCAGCCAAGATATTGGACTCCTAGATGAGCAGTTCTTC.

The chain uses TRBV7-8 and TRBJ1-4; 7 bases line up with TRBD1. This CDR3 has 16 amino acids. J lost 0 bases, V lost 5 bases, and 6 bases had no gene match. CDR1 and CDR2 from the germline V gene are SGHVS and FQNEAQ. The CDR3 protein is CASSHPGTATNEKLFF. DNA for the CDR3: TGTGCCAGCAGCCACCCCGGGACAGCAACTAATGAAAAACTGTTTTTT.

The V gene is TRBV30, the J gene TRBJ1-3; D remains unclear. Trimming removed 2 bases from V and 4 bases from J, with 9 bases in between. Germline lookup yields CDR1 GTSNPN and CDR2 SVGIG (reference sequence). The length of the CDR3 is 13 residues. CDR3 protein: CAWSHGSGNTIYF. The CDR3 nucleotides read TGTGCCTGGAGTCATGGGAGCGGAAACACCATATATTTT.

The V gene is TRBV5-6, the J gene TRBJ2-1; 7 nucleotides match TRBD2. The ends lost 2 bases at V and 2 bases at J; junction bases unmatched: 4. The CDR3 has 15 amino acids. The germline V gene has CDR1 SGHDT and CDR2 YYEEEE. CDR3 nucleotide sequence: TGTGCCAGCAGCTTCGGGACTACCGCCTACAATGAGCAGTTCTTC. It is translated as CASSFGTTAYNEQFF.

Here the CDR3 reads CASSEAVGARNTIYF. The CDR3 bases are TGTGCCAGCAGTGAAGCAGTGGGGGCCAGAAACACCATATATTTT. The rearrangement joins TRBV6-1 to TRBJ1-3, with D maybe TRBD1 (6 bases). Between the trimmed V and J ends, which lost 0 bases and 5 bases, there was a span of 11 bases. Germline V gives CDR1 MNHNS, CDR2 SASEGT. The CDR3 consists of 15 residues.

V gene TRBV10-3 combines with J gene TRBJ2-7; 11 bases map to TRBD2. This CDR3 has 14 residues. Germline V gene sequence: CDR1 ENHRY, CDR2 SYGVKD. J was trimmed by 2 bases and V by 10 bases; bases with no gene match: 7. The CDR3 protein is CATTSGGLTYEQYF. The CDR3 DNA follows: TGTGCCACCACTAGCGGGGGCTTGACCTACGAGCAGTACTTC.

The chain's CDR3 is CASSSGQRTYEQYF. The CDR3 region has the DNA TGCGCCAGCAGCTCCGGACAGCGAACCTACGAGCAGTACTTC. V gene TRBV5-1 combines with J gene TRBJ2-7; D is possibly TRBD1 (6 bases). With 3 bases removed from V and 2 bases from J, the gap between germline ends came to 12 bases. Germline V gene sequence: CDR1 SGHRS, CDR2 YFSETQ. The CDR3 totals 14 residues. Combining the CDR3 with reference TRBV5-1 and TRBJ2-7 gives the whole variable domain KAGVTQTPRYLIKTRGQQVTLSCSPISGHRSVSWYQQTPGQGLQFLFEYFSETQRNKGNFPGRFSGRQFSNSRSEMNVSTLELGDSALYLCASSSGQRTYEQYFGPGTRLTVT.

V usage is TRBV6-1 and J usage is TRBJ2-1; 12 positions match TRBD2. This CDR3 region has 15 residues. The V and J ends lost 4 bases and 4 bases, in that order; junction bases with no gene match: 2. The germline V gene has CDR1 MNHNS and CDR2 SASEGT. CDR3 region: CASSASGGEYNEQFF. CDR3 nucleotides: TGTGCCAGCAGTGCTAGCGGGGGGGAATACAATGAGCAGTTCTTC.

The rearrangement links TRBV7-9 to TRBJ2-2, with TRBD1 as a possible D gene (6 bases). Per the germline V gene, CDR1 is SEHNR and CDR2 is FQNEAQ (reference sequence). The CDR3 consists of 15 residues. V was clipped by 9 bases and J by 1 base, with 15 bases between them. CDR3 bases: TGTGCCAGAGGGGGTCAACAGAAGAACACCGGGGAGCTGTTTTTT. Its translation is CARGGQQKNTGELFF.

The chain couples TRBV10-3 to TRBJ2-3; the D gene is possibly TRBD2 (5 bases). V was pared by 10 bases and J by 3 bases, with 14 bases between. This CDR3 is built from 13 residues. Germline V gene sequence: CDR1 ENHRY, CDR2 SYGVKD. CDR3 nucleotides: TGTGCCACCGGACTGCCCGTGACAGATACGCAGTATTTT. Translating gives CATGLPVTDTQYF.

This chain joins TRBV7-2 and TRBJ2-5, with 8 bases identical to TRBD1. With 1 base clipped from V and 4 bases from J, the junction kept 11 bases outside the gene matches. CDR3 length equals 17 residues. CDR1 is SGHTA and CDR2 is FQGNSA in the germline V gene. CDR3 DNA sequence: TGTGCCAGCAGCTTAGTGTGGTCCAGGGGGCTTGGAGAGACCCAGTACTTC. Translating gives CASSLVWSRGLGETQYF.

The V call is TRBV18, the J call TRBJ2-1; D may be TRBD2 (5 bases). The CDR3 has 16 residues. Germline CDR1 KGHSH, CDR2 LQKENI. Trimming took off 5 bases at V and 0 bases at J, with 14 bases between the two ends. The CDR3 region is CASSLRTLSSYNEQFF. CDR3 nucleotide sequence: TGTGCCAGCTCATTGCGGACTTTAAGCTCCTACAATGAGCAGTTCTTC.

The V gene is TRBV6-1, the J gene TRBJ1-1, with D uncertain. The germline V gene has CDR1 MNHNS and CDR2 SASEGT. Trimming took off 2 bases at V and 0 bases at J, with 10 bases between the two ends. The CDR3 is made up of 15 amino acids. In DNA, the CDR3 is TGTGCCAGCAGTGAACCGCTAACGTTGAACACTGAAGCTTTCTTT. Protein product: CASSEPLTLNTEAFF.

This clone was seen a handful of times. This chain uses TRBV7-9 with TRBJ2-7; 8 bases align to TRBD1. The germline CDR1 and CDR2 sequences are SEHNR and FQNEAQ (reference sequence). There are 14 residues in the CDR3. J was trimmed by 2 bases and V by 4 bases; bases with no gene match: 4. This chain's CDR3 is CASSSGDRPYEQYF. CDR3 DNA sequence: TGTGCCAGCAGCTCCGGGGACAGGCCCTACGAGCAGTACTTC.

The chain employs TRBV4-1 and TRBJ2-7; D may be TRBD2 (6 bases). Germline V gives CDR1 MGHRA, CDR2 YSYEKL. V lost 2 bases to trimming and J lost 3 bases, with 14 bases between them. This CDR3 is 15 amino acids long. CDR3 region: CASSQTGDPNYEQYF. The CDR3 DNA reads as TGCGCCAGCAGCCAAACGGGGGATCCCAACTACGAGCAGTACTTC.